This is a list of T cell receptor beta chains from one sample in a study of T cells in Graves' hyperthyroidism and ophthalmopathy. One entry per CDR3 protein, called by TCRdb with MiXCR from the multiplex PCR reads. This table holds 300,000 to 450,000 distinct CDR3 sequences, about 15% found once. The sequencing input was blood. These receptors came from a woman aged 55-70 years with Graves' hyperthyroidism. Each CDR3 is given with its conserved first and last residue. Each record gives: V gene, D gene, J gene, CDR3 length, clone size, CDR3 protein, CDR3 DNA. D genes are given only for firm matches. Only part of the rows carry a size: once, few, many, or a class if the clone is expanded.

TRBV19	TRBD2	TRBJ2-1	15	few	CASSIISGRANEQFF	TGTGCCAGTAGTATCATCAGCGGGAGGGCTAATGAGCAGTTCTTC
TRBV24-1	-	TRBJ2-3	12	few	CATSDLIDTQYF	TGTGCCACCAGTGATTTGATAGATACGCAGTATTTT
TRBV7-9	-	TRBJ2-5	13	many	CASSLDPAATQYF	TGTGCCAGCAGCTTAGACCCCGCGGCGACCCAGTACTTC
TRBV7-9	-	TRBJ2-7	16	many	CASSLGRGYMSYEQYF	TGTGCCAGCAGCTTGGGAAGGGGGTACATGTCGTACGAGCAGTACTTC
TRBV18	-	TRBJ1-1	13	many	CASSQTANTEAFF	TGTGCCAGCTCACAGACAGCGAACACTGAAGCTTTCTTT
TRBV10-3	-	TRBJ2-7	14	many	CAISDSSSPYEQYF	TGTGCCATCAGTGATTCTAGTTCCCCCTACGAGCAGTACTTC
TRBV9	TRBD2	TRBJ2-2	16	many	CASSAQAGVRTGELFF	TGTGCCAGCAGCGCACAAGCGGGAGTCCGCACCGGGGAGCTGTTTTTT
TRBV28	TRBD1	TRBJ1-2	15	few	CASSPRTGGVYGYTF	TGTGCCAGCAGTCCGCGGACAGGGGGCGTCTATGGCTACACCTTC
TRBV12-3/TRBV12-4	-	TRBJ2-7	12	many	CASSFGGLEQYF	TGTGCCAGCAGTTTTGGAGGGCTCGAGCAGTACTTC
TRBV11-2	-	TRBJ2-2	16	few	CASRQPELANTGELFF	TGTGCCAGCAGACAACCCGAACTAGCGAACACCGGGGAGCTGTTTTTT
TRBV9	-	TRBJ1-1	15	many	CASSVSGRMNTEAFF	TGTGCCAGCAGCGTAAGCGGTCGAATGAACACTGAAGCTTTCTTT
TRBV20-1	-	TRBJ2-7	16	few	CSARDHLASVRYEQYF	TGCAGTGCTAGAGATCATCTGGCTAGTGTTAGGTACGAGCAGTACTTC
TRBV7-9	-	TRBJ2-4	14	many	CASSSIGSKNIQYF	TGTGCCAGCAGCTCGATAGGGAGCAAAAACATTCAGTACTTC
TRBV7-9	TRBD1	TRBJ2-5	14	few	CASSLDRARETQYF	TGTGCCAGCAGCCTGGACAGGGCCCGGGAGACCCAGTACTTC
TRBV2	-	TRBJ1-2	15	many	CASSEFRDPYEGYTF	TGTGCCAGCAGTGAGTTTAGGGATCCTTATGAAGGCTACACCTTC
TRBV11-2	-	TRBJ1-2	14	many	CASSDRTAFEGYTF	TGTGCCAGCAGCGACAGGACAGCTTTCGAGGGCTACACCTTC
TRBV27	TRBD2	TRBJ2-2	21	few	CASSLSARRAWTSGALGELFF	TGTGCCAGCAGTTTATCCGCCCGAAGGGCATGGACTAGCGGAGCCCTGGGGGAGCTGTTTTTT
TRBV2	TRBD1	TRBJ1-2	14	-	CASSVDRGSYGYTF	TGTGCCAGCAGTGTTGACAGGGGGTCCTATGGCTACACCTTC
TRBV3-1	TRBD1	TRBJ2-7	12	many	CASSQGALEQYF	TGTGCCAGCTCCCAGGGGGCCCTGGAGCAGTACTTC
TRBV28	-	TRBJ2-7	12	many	CASTGTPYEQYF	TGTGCCAGCACAGGGACACCCTACGAGCAGTACTTC
TRBV30	-	TRBJ1-2	12	-	CASRQAEYGYTF	TGTGCCTCCCGGCAGGCTGAATATGGCTACACCTTC
TRBV27	TRBD2	TRBJ2-1	16	many	CASSLSASGRSYEQFF	TGTGCCAGCAGTTTATCGGCTAGCGGGAGATCCTATGAGCAGTTCTTC
TRBV6-2/TRBV6-3	-	TRBJ2-5	11	-	CATNLGETQYF	TGTGCCACCAACCTCGGAGAGACCCAGTACTTC
TRBV28	-	TRBJ2-2	14	-	CASSMRPNTGELFF	TGTGCCAGCAGCATGCGACCGAACACCGGGGAGCTGTTTTTT
TRBV7-6	TRBD2	TRBJ2-1	16	-	CASSLRAGGPYNEQFF	TGTGCCAGCAGCTTACGGGCGGGAGGACCCTACAATGAGCAGTTCTTC
TRBV6-1	TRBD1	TRBJ1-5	14	many	CASSEQGGNQPQHF	TGTGCCAGCAGTGAACAGGGGGGGAATCAGCCCCAGCATTTT
TRBV3-1	-	TRBJ2-1	15	many	CASSQDPAVRDEQFF	TGTGCCAGCAGCCAAGACCCAGCGGTCAGGGATGAGCAGTTCTTC
TRBV11-3	-	TRBJ1-1	17	many	CASIEGTRRSMNTEAFF	TGTGCCAGCATCGAGGGGACCCGTAGGAGCATGAACACTGAAGCTTTCTTT
TRBV5-6	TRBD2	TRBJ2-3	14	few	CASSSSGSGDTQYF	TGTGCCAGCAGCTCTAGCGGGAGTGGAGATACGCAGTATTTT
TRBV6-6	-	TRBJ1-6	17	many	CASSYVSGGSGDSPLHF	TGTGCCAGCAGTTACGTATCCGGGGGCAGCGGGGACTCACCCCTCCACTTT
TRBV7-8	TRBD1	TRBJ2-5	15	many	CASSFRDRGKQTQYF	TGTGCCAGCAGCTTCCGGGACAGGGGGAAGCAGACCCAGTACTTC
TRBV12-3/TRBV12-4	-	TRBJ1-3	15	many	CASSFRSGITNTIYF	TGTGCCAGCAGTTTCCGCAGCGGTATTACAAACACCATATATTTT
TRBV18	-	TRBJ2-5	13	many	CASSPTSEETQYF	TGTGCCAGCTCACCAACTAGTGAAGAGACCCAGTACTTC
TRBV5-1	TRBD2	TRBJ2-3	16	-	CASSFGRLGGTDTQYF	TGCGCCAGCAGCTTCGGCAGGCTGGGAGGGACAGATACGCAGTATTTT
TRBV7-9	-	TRBJ1-2	14	-	CASSLPTGIYGYTF	TGTGCCAGCAGCTTACCCACAGGGATCTATGGCTACACCTTC
TRBV24-1	TRBD1	TRBJ1-5	15	many	CATSPGQAANQPQHF	TGTGCCACCAGCCCAGGACAGGCGGCCAATCAGCCCCAGCATTTT